The subject of this entry is one T cell receptor (beta chain). Its antigen has not been determined. Qualities for individual bases were not recorded, and no much larger clone is one base off. One collaborating source in Seattle enrolled patients while the patients were actively infected and followed the patients over time throughout the course of disease. Each collaborating institution followed its own protocols to collect whole blood in K2EDTA tubes. For TCRbeta analysis, collaborators shipped samples as frozen whole blood, isolated PBMCs, or DNA extracted from either of those sample types. TCRbeta CDR3 regions were amplified from genomic DNA using the immunoSEQ Assay, a bias-controlled multiplex PCR. As for the original processing: Within the assay, amplification of reference gene primers was used to estimate how many nucleated cells each sample contained. Sequence reads were collapsed and filtered to measure the absolute abundance of every unique TCRbeta CDR3 rearrangement. For each sample, productive Simpson clonality was calculated as the square root of Simpson's diversity index across productive rearrangements. The table was pulled from immuneACCESS by TCRdb, which kept in-frame rearrangements only. Such tables lose some clones; where checked, under half of the loss comes from unresolved V genes, and the rest has no known cause. V and J calls plus clone size are reproduced from that table; the DNA served to infer D and trimming. Present in this sample are about 170,000 clones, around 87% of which were seen just once. The ten largest clones take up approximately 0.5% of the sample.

The CDR3 goes from the cysteine to the phenylalanine over 13 residues. Just the 39-base CDR3 DNA is kept, in frame starting at base 1. V is cut by 5 bases and J by 5 bases, and the space between the germline ends is 12 bases. The entry originates in a study of blood T cell repertoires in COVID-19 (TCRdb year 2020). Background for the entire study: The collaborator samples originated in the United States, Italy and Spain and spanned the acute and convalescent phases of COVID-19. Samples came from the ongoing ImmuneRACE study (first 160 participants) plus 1,254 subjects from 6 global collaborators. Where available, HLA class I and class II types were taken from metadata supplied by the sample provider and were not determined by assay-based typing. Deeply sampled blood TCRbeta repertoires from subjects exposed to, actively infected with, or recovered from COVID-19 were included in the dataset. Nearly every sample came with metadata listing a de-identified subject ID, COVID-19 status, age in years and sex. The repertoires were made available in a free public database intended to serve as a resource for research on the immune response to SARS-CoV-2. The prospective study material was composed of cDNA or gDNA derived from T cells, B-cell-depleted T cells, or PBMCs. The investigation overall reported the following: The amount of clinical and demographic metadata varied by source and participant and was provided uncurated.

Sequencing used peripheral blood. The sequence is built from TRBV12-3 or TRBV12-4 and TRBJ2-5; the D gene lacks a confident call. The TCR was taken from a man between 60 and 70 years old with COVID-19, enrolled during active disease. At the DNA level, the sequence is TGTGCCAGCAGTCCTCCTGTCGGGGAGACCCAGTACTTC. Translated, it gives CASSPPVGETQYF.